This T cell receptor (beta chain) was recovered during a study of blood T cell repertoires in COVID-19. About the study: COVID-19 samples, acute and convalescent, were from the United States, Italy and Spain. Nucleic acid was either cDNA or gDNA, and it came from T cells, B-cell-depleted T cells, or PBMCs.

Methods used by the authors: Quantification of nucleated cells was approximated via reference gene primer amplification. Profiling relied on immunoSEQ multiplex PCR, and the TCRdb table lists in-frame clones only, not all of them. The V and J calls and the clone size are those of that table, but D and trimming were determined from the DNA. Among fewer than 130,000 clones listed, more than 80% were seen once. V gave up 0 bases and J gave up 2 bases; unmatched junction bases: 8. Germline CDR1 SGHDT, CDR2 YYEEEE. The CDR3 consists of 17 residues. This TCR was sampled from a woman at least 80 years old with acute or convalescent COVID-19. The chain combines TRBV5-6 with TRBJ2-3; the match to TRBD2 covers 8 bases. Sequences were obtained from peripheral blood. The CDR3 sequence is CASSLAGRGGPTDTQYF. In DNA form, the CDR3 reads TGTGCCAGCAGCTTGGCTGGACGGGGGGGCCCCACAGATACGCAGTATTTT.